This T cell receptor beta chain was documented in a study of regulatory T cells in long-lasting Graves disease. Findings of the study overall: There was favoring of TRBV28, TRBJ1-2 and TRBJ2-5 in persistent disease.

The germline V and J ends were trimmed by 4 bases and 1 base, with 12 bases remaining between them. Looked up from germline, CDR1 is SGHKS and CDR2 is YYEKEE (reference sequence). CDR3 length equals 15 residues. As to time point: newly diagnosed GD, antithyroid drugs for less than 3 months. From RNA extracted from PBMCs, the TCR library was made. By American Thyroid Association guidelines, Graves' disease was diagnosed in the cohort. CDR3-region Arm-PCR and iRepertoire HTBI primers produced the TCR beta libraries. TCRdb called the multiplex PCR reads again in MiXCR, with one record for every CDR3 protein. Of some 220,000 distinct CDR3 sequences in the sample, less than 20% were seen once. This clonotype was counted many times. Its matching antigen is unknown. This sample also appeared in a second study, on T cells in Graves' hyperthyroidism and ophthalmopathy. That study adds: The TCR CDR3 first-round RT-PCR relied on the HTBI primer set. Among thyroid clonotypes expanded above 0.001, most also appeared in blood.

The receptor was isolated from a woman between 25 and 40 years old with Graves disease. V and J are TRBV5-5 and TRBJ2-1; D not certain. The starting material was peripheral blood mononuclear cells (PBMCs), obtained at new diagnosis, from a patient treated with antithyroid drugs. DNA of the CDR3: TGTGCCAGCAGCACCGCCCCGGTTTCCTACAATGAGCAGTTCTTC. Translation gives CASSTAPVSYNEQFF.